This T cell receptor beta chain was identified during a study of blood T cell repertoires in COVID-19. The protocol was immunoSEQ multiplex PCR, while the TCRdb copy is restricted to in-frame clones and leaves out a portion. The table includes about 250,000 clones, roughly nine tenths detected once. This clone appeared a single time. The CDR3 sequence is 14 residues long. Trimming at V came to 4 bases and at J to 10 bases, leaving 13 bases not matched to a gene. Germline values: CDR1 SGHNT, CDR2 YYREEE (reference sequence). This chain joins TRBV5-4 and TRBJ1-2; 7 bases fit TRBD1. The material sequenced was PBMCs or T cells enriched from blood (not recorded which). This receptor was obtained from a woman under 40 with acute COVID-19. The CDR3 DNA reads TGTGCCAGCAGCCATGGACAGGATTTAGATGACTACACCTTC. It is translated as CASSHGQDLDDYTF.